The clone carrying this TCR beta chain occurred a few times. Its antigen remains unknown. This sample is part of a study of T cell repertoires in cytomegalovirus infection. Study as a whole: Evidence of both CMV infection and a matching HLA type came from public TCR beta signatures. Findings and caveats of the study: Ex vivo responses were dominated by HLA-C-restricted CMV-specific TCR beta clonotypes.

The CDR3 runs to 12 residues. Germline lookup yields CDR1 SGHTA and CDR2 FQGNSA. The V end lost 3 bases, the J end lost 3 bases, and 5 bases lay between the germline ends. TCRdb fed the reads into MiXCR, producing one record per CDR3 protein. The data show under 30,000 distinct CDR3 sequences, 20% to 25% seen once. The origin of this receptor is a human donor in good health (CMV status not recorded). Some clones in this sample may be carry-over from other donors' samples. The V call is TRBV7-2, the J call TRBJ2-5; possible D gene TRBD2, 5 bases. The material sequenced was CD8+ T cells from cultured PBMCs, taken from culture after CMV antigen stimulation. The CDR3 spells CASSFGEETQYF. In DNA form, the CDR3 reads TGTGCCAGCAGCTTCGGGGAAGAGACCCAGTACTTC.